The next 25 T cell receptor beta chains were all read from a single sample in a study of CD8 T cells in ankylosing spondylitis. TCRdb re-analysed the 5' RACE reads in MiXCR, keeping a single row per CDR3 protein. The sample includes approximately 200,000 distinct CDR3 sequences, about 13% of them seen just once. The material sequenced was blood, either unsorted or a sorted T cell fraction (not recorded which). The receptors were sampled from a male donor with ankylosing spondylitis or in good health (not recorded which).

This clonotype occurred a few times. The chain couples TRBV27 to TRBJ2-7; D remains ambiguous. Germline V CDR1 and CDR2: MNHEY, SMNVEV (reference sequence). The V and J ends lost 2 bases and 7 bases respectively, with 18 bases between them. The CDR3 sequence is 15 residues long. Here the CDR3 DNA reads TGTGCCAGCAGTTTAGGACCCTACCCAGGTGGTGAGCAGTACTTC. Amino acid sequence: CASSLGPYPGGEQYF.

This clonotype was counted between two and nine times. CDR3 sequence: CASSLASSWTEAFF. The CDR3 coding sequence is TGCGCCAGCAGCTTGGCCTCGAGTTGGACTGAAGCTTTCTTT. The chain uses TRBV5-1 and TRBJ1-1, with no clear D. This CDR3 is built from 14 residues. Germline loops: CDR1 SGHRS, CDR2 YFSETQ. The V end lost 0 bases, the J end lost 5 bases, and 11 bases lay between the germline ends.

This clonotype has just a few counts. The V and J genes are TRBV12-3 or TRBV12-4 and TRBJ2-2, with no clear D. V was pared by 6 bases and J by 8 bases, with 10 bases between. The CDR3 consists of 12 residues. The CDR3 reads CASSSDSGELFF. DNA of the CDR3: TGTGCCAGCAGCTCTGATTCTGGGGAGCTGTTTTTT.

A few counts support this clonotype. The junction and the germline gene differ at one end; a read error may be behind it. The chain carries TRBV6-2 or TRBV6-3 and TRBJ2-1, with D perhaps TRBD1 or TRBD2 (5 bases each). Per the germline V gene, CDR1 is MNHEY and CDR2 is SVGEGT. This CDR3 is 16 amino acids long. The CDR3, as DNA: TGTGCAAGCAGTTACGGTGCGGCAGGGAAACGGGGTGAGCAGTTCTTC. Protein: CASSYGAAGKRGEQFF.

In its sample, this clonotype was seen a few times. V and J are TRBV5-1 and TRBJ2-2; 8 bases agree with TRBD2. There are 18 residues in the CDR3. CDR1 SGHRS and CDR2 YFSETQ come from the germline V gene. V lost 0 bases to trimming and J lost 2 bases; unmatched junction nucleotides: 9. This CDR3 is CASSLDLLAGSNTGELFF. CDR3 bases: TGCGCCAGCAGCTTGGATCTGTTAGCGGGAAGCAACACCGGGGAGCTGTTTTTT.

Details on this clonotype: Germline and junction disagree at one end, which may indicate a read error. V gene TRBV7-8 combines with J gene TRBJ2-2; D gene uncertain. The CDR3 spans 13 residues. The germline CDR1 and CDR2 sequences are SGHVS and FQNEAQ. CDR3 sequence: CASNLYNPGELFF. The CDR3 coding sequence is TGTGCCAGCAACTTATATAACCCCGGGGAGCTGTTTTTT.

This clonotype was counted at least ten times. The V call is TRBV12-3 or TRBV12-4, the J call TRBJ1-2; 7 bases are a match to TRBD1. There are 13 residues in the CDR3. With V trimmed by 5 bases and J by 1 base, 1 base remained unmatched. In DNA, the CDR3 is TGTGCCAGCAGTAGGGACAGTAACTATGGCTACACCTTC. Its protein product is CASSRDSNYGYTF.

This chain connects TRBV20-1 to TRBJ1-1; D remains unclear. CDR1 DFQATT and CDR2 SNEGSKA come from the germline V gene (reference sequence). The V and J ends lost 0 bases and 5 bases respectively, with 10 bases between them. This CDR3 is built from 13 residues. CDR3 nucleotide sequence: TGCAGTGCTAGAGAGGGGATAGGGACTGAAGCTTTCTTT. Protein sequence: CSAREGIGTEAFF.

This rearrangement joins TRBV2 to TRBJ2-1; 9 bases are shared with TRBD2. V shed 1 base and J 6 bases; nucleotides not matched to a gene: 10. CDR1 is SNHLY and CDR2 is FYNNEI in the germline V gene. The CDR3 runs 17 residues. The CDR3 spells CASSEERRTSVGNEQFF. In nucleotides, the CDR3 is TGTGCCAGCAGTGAAGAGAGGAGGACTAGCGTGGGCAATGAGCAGTTCTTC.

This clonotype appeared a few times. The chain combines TRBV2 with TRBJ2-7; D is perhaps TRBD1 (6 bases). The V gene's germline CDR1 is SNHLY and CDR2 FYNNEI. V shed 6 bases and J shed 0 bases, with 12 bases lying between them. The CDR3 is made up of 14 amino acids. The CDR3 DNA sequence: TGTGCCAGCAGCCGGGACACAGCCTCCTACGAGCAGTACTTC. Protein sequence: CASSRDTASYEQYF.

The chain uses TRBV30 and TRBJ2-7; the match to TRBD2 covers 13 bases. The CDR3 has 14 amino acids. Looked up from germline, CDR1 is GTSNPN and CDR2 is SVGIG (reference sequence). Trimming cost V 1 base and J 5 bases; bases outside gene matches: 2. CDR3 nucleotides: TGTGCCTGGAGTGGGACTAGCGGGAGAGACGAGCAGTACTTC. Its translation: CAWSGTSGRDEQYF. Combining the CDR3 with reference TRBV30 and TRBJ2-7 gives the whole variable domain SQTIHQWPATLVQPVGSPLSLECTVEGTSNPNLYWYRQAAGRGLQLLFYSVGIGQISSEVPQNLSASRPQDRQFILSSKKLLLSDSGFYLCAWSGTSGRDEQYFGPGTRLTVT.

This clonotype was observed a handful of times. The rearrangement links TRBV12-5 to TRBJ2-7; D is ambiguous. The CDR3 loop spans 12 amino acids. Trimming left V 3 bases short and J 6 bases short, with 9 bases between. CDR1 and CDR2 (germline): LGHNT, FRNRAP. The CDR3 protein is CASGFAGSEQYF. In DNA form, the CDR3 reads TGTGCTAGTGGTTTTGCCGGCTCCGAGCAGTACTTC.

The chain uses TRBV12-3 or TRBV12-4 and TRBJ2-7; 13 bases line up with TRBD2. Unmatched junction bases numbered 10, after V lost 6 bases and J lost 5 bases. CDR3 length: 16 residues. The chain's CDR3 is CASSRLAGGGRHEQYF. The CDR3 DNA reads TGTGCCAGCAGCCGACTAGCGGGAGGCGGGCGCCACGAGCAGTACTTC.

The sample holds a few counts of this clonotype. CDR3 amino acids: CAISEGGLGINQPQHF. Here the CDR3 DNA reads TGTGCCATCAGTGAGGGGGGCTTGGGGATCAATCAGCCCCAGCATTTT. The chain links TRBV10-3 to TRBJ1-5; D might be TRBD1 (6 bases). The V gene's germline CDR1 is ENHRY and CDR2 SYGVKD. Between the trimmed V and J ends, which lost 2 bases and 3 bases, there was a span of 14 bases. The CDR3 extends over 16 amino acids.

This clonotype has just a few counts. The chain recombines TRBV5-1 with TRBJ1-1; D gene uncertain. CDR1 is SGHRS and CDR2 is YFSETQ in the germline V gene. Deletions cut 4 bases from V and 7 bases from J, with 17 bases between. The CDR3 covers 14 residues. The CDR3 reads CASSPSSNALEAFF. The CDR3 DNA reads TGCGCCAGCAGCCCGTCCAGCAATGCCCTTGAAGCTTTCTTT.

This clonotype has just a few counts. The CDR3 DNA reads as TGTGCCAGCAGTTCTAGACTAAACACAGATACGCAGTATTTT. The encoded protein is CASSSRLNTDTQYF. The gene calls are TRBV27 and TRBJ2-3; D may be TRBD2 (5 bases). The germline V gene encodes CDR1 MNHEY and CDR2 SMNVEV (reference sequence). V gave up 4 bases and J gave up 2 bases, with 10 bases separating them. This CDR3 is 14 amino acids long.

This clonotype was counted between two and nine times. V is TRBV7-9 and J is TRBJ2-1; TRBD2 matches at 8 bases. V lost 5 bases to trimming and J lost 10 bases; unmatched junction nucleotides: 7. This CDR3 has 13 residues. The germline CDR1 and CDR2 sequences are SEHNR and FQNEAQ (reference sequence). The CDR3 loop is CASSGSGREEQFF. The CDR3, as DNA: TGTGCCAGCAGCGGAAGCGGGAGAGAGGAGCAGTTCTTC.

This clonotype occurred a few times. The rearrangement uses TRBV3-1 and TRBJ1-1, with TRBD1 matching 10 bases. CDR3 length: 17 amino acids. Germline CDR1 is LGHDT and CDR2 is YNNKEL (reference sequence). V lost 3 bases, J lost 4 bases, and 11 bases stayed unmatched. The CDR3 protein is CASSHFFGDRGTTEAFF. CDR3 coding DNA: TGTGCCAGCAGCCACTTCTTTGGGGACAGGGGTACCACTGAAGCTTTCTTT.

The rearrangement uses TRBV6-1 and TRBJ2-5; a weak D match, TRBD2 (7 bases). Trimming left V 6 bases short and J 5 bases short, with 13 bases between. The CDR3 runs to 13 residues. The V gene's germline CDR1 is MNHNS and CDR2 SASEGT. The CDR3 bases are TGTGCCAGCAGGGGTAGGGGGGGGGAGACCCAGTACTTC. It codes for CASRGRGGETQYF.

This chain connects TRBV7-6 to TRBJ2-5; D gene ambiguous. There are 15 residues in the CDR3. CDR1 is SGHVS, CDR2 FNYEAQ, per germline. The V end lost 1 base, the J end lost 2 bases, and 11 bases lay between the germline ends. The CDR3 region is CASSLGLLMQETQYF. As DNA, the CDR3 is TGTGCCAGCAGCTTAGGACTTCTAATGCAAGAGACCCAGTACTTC.

This clonotype was seen a handful of times. V and J are TRBV5-1 and TRBJ2-7; a weak D match, TRBD1 (5 bases). CDR3 length: 13 amino acids. V dropped 7 bases and J dropped 3 bases, with 14 bases sitting between them. The germline CDR1 and CDR2 sequences are SGHRS and YFSETQ. CDR3 region: CASSWGAGYEQYF. CDR3 in DNA: TGCGCCAGCTCATGGGGCGCAGGCTACGAGCAGTACTTC.

This clonotype was seen a handful of times. The chain uses TRBV20-1 and TRBJ2-2; D gene unclear. V was clipped by 0 bases and J by 1 base, with 9 bases between them. The CDR3 spans 15 residues. CDR1 and CDR2 (germline): DFQATT, SNEGSKA (reference sequence). The CDR3 DNA follows: TGCAGTGCTAGAGATATAGGGCGGAACACCGGGGAGCTGTTTTTT. Encoded protein: CSARDIGRNTGELFF.

The V and J genes are TRBV20-1 and TRBJ2-3; 12 bases are a match to TRBD2. Germline CDR1 DFQATT, CDR2 SNEGSKA (reference sequence). V gave up 7 bases and J gave up 2 bases; unmatched junction bases: 13. The CDR3 spans 17 residues. CDR3 in DNA: TGCAGTGTCGCCCCTAGCGGGGGGGCTCGGTCCACAGATACGCAGTATTTT. Amino acid sequence: CSVAPSGGARSTDTQYF.

V usage is TRBV11-3 and J usage is TRBJ2-7, with a tentative D call TRBD1 (6 bases). Germline V gene lookup returns CDR1 SGHNT and CDR2 YENEEA. Trimming pared 5 bases from V and 3 bases from J, leaving 11 bases between. This CDR3 is 13 amino acids long. The CDR3, as DNA: TGTGCCAGCAGCCCCTTGACAGGCTACGAGCAGTACTTC. It encodes CASSPLTGYEQYF.

This clonotype was counted a few times. This sequence joins TRBV11-2 and TRBJ2-1; 12 bases map to TRBD2. The V and J ends lost 1 base and 8 bases, in that order; junction bases with no gene match: 6. Germline V lookup: CDR1 SGHAT, CDR2 FQNNGV. The CDR3 sequence is 16 residues long. CDR3 sequence: CASSLGPSGRVYEQFF. CDR3 sequence (DNA): TGTGCCAGCAGCTTAGGTCCTAGCGGGAGGGTCTATGAGCAGTTCTTC.